The sequence of this TCR beta chain was determined in a study of OX40 agonist ivuxolimab in advanced cancers. Whole-study results and caveats: In the 0.1 to 3.0 mg/kg range, CD4+ and CD8+ blood T cells had expanded clonally by week 6. The study found among the lowest clonal expansion in partial responders at 0.1-3.0 mg/kg.

TCRdb's copy holds only in-frame clones and misses some; the assay was immunoSEQ multiplex PCR. Here the sample spans 60,000 to 75,000 clones, over 80% being singletons. Remarks on this clone: Its specificity is not known.

Per germline, CDR1 MNHNS and CDR2 SASEGT. The ends lost 0 bases at V and 0 bases at J; junction bases unmatched: 5. The CDR3 covers 18 residues. The input for sequencing was CD4+ or CD8+ T cells sorted from blood, taken in a trial of the OX40 agonist ivuxolimab. The TCR sequence derives from an adult with an advanced solid tumor such as melanoma, head and neck, liver or kidney cancer. J is TRBJ2-4 and V is TRBV6-1; 10 bases agree with TRBD1. The CDR3 DNA is TGTGCCAGCAGTGAAGCGCGGGGACAGGGGATAGCCAAAAACATTCAGTACTTC. It is translated as CASSEARGQGIAKNIQYF.